Each of the 2 T cell receptor beta chains below was sequenced from the same sample in a study of brain T cells in children with intractable seizures. This table comes from immunoSEQ multiplex PCR, and its TCRdb copy is limited to in-frame clones, with some not included. The sample shows roughly 110,000 clones, roughly 94% of them seen only once. Sequenced material: peripheral blood, taken at surgery. The receptors were gathered from a boy in the first two years of life with hemimegalencephaly and intractable seizures.

The V gene is TRBV11-3, the J gene TRBJ2-4; D gene uncertain. The V gene lost 6 bases and the J gene lost 2 bases, with 8 bases spanning the gap. Germline V gene sequence: CDR1 SGHNT, CDR2 YENEEA. The CDR3 consists of 13 residues. CDR3 DNA sequence: TGTGCCAGCAGTTGGATCCCCAAAAACATTCAGTACTTC. Amino acid sequence: CASSWIPKNIQYF.

The chain uses TRBV5-1 and TRBJ2-7, with a weak D call TRBD2 (6 bases). Germline CDR1 reads SGHRS; CDR2 reads YFSETQ. The CDR3 runs to 14 residues. V was pared by 4 bases and J by 2 bases, with 13 bases between. CDR3 protein: CASSTDGGAYEQYF. The CDR3, as DNA: TGCGCCAGCAGCACGGACGGGGGAGCCTACGAGCAGTACTTC.